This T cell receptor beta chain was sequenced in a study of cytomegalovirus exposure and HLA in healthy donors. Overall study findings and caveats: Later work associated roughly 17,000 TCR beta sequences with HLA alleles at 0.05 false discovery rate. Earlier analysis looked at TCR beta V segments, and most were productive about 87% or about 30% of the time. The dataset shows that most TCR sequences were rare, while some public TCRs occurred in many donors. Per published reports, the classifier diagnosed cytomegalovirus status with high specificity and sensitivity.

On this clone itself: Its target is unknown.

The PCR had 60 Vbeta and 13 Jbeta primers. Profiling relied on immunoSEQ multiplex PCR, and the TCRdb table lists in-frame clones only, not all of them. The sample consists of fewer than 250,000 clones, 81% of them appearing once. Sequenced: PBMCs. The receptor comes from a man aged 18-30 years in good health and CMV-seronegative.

The DNA for the CDR3 is TGTGCCAGCAGCCAAGAAAAGTCCCATCTAGCGGGAGGTTTTGAGCAGTTCTTC. Its translation: CASSQEKSHLAGGFEQFF. The rearrangement joins TRBV4-2 to TRBJ2-1; 11 positions match TRBD2. Germline CDR1 reads LGHNA; CDR2 reads YNFKEQ. The CDR3 is 18 residues long. Germline trimming cut 0 bases from V and 9 bases from J; bases unmatched to any gene: 13.